This is a list of T cell receptor beta chains from one sample in a study of cytomegalovirus exposure and HLA in healthy donors. TCRdb keeps only in-frame clones here, not all; method: immunoSEQ multiplex PCR. This sample has around 36,000 clones, with 75% to 85% found just once. Sequencing was performed on PBMCs. Receptors were obtained from a woman in her thirties or forties in good health and CMV-seronegative. Both conserved end residues are part of each CDR3. D genes are given only for firm matches. A row's size may be missing; if present it is once, few, many or a size class.

length	V	size	D	J	DNA	CDR3
13	TRBV2	.	TRBD2	TRBJ2-1	TGTGCCAGCAGTGAGGGACTAATTCGACGGCAGTTCTTC	CASSEGLIRRQFF
15	TRBV28	.	TRBD1	TRBJ1-1	TGTGCCAGCAGTCTTGGACAGGGATTGGACACTGAAGCTTTCTTT	CASSLGQGLDTEAFF
11	TRBV28	few	.	TRBJ1-1	TGTGCCAGCAGATTGGACCGAGGGGCTTTCTTT	CASRLDRGAFF
13	TRBV7-9	.	.	TRBJ1-1	TGTGCCAGCAGCTTCAGTGGGAACACTGAAGCTTTCTTT	CASSFSGNTEAFF
14	TRBV4-1	.	.	TRBJ1-4	TGCGCCAGCAGCCGCCGGGACAATAATGAAAAACTGTTTTTT	CASSRRDNNEKLFF
18	TRBV4-3	.	TRBD1	TRBJ2-2	TGCGCCAGCAGCCAAGGGTCCACAGGGGATATGAACACCGGGGAGCTGTTTTTT	CASSQGSTGDMNTGELFF
15	TRBV18	.	TRBD1	TRBJ1-5	TGTGCCAGCTCACTAATGGGACAGACTAATCAGCCCCAGCATTTT	CASSLMGQTNQPQHF
15	TRBV4-3	.	.	TRBJ2-2	TGCGCCAGCAGCAAAGGGTTAGCTGACACCGGGGAGCTGTTTTTT	CASSKGLADTGELFF
16	TRBV7-2	.	TRBD1	TRBJ1-1	TGTGCCAGCAGCTCGTACAAGGGGGCGCGGAACACTGAAGCTTTCTTT	CASSSYKGARNTEAFF
16	TRBV10-3	.	.	TRBJ1-2	TGTGCCATCAGTGAGTCAAACCGGACAAGGGTTGAAAGCTACACCTTC	CAISESNRTRVESYTF
15	TRBV5-6	.	.	TRBJ1-1	TGTGCCAGCAGCTTTTACGGAGCAAGGAACACTGAAGCTTTCTTT	CASSFYGARNTEAFF
12	TRBV28	.	.	TRBJ1-2	TGTGCCAGCAGACTTCAGGGCAGTGGCTACACCTTC	CASRLQGSGYTF
15	TRBV9	.	.	TRBJ1-2	TGTGCCAGCAGCGGAAGAGGAGAGGGGGATTATGGCTACACCTTC	CASSGRGEGDYGYTF
15	TRBV9	.	TRBD1	TRBJ1-4	TGTGCCAGGGGTACCGGGACAGGGCTCGGTGAAAAACTGTTTTTT	CARGTGTGLGEKLFF
13	TRBV6-6	once	.	TRBJ1-2	TGTGCCAGCAGTCCAGGATTCAGCTATGGCTACACCTTC	CASSPGFSYGYTF
15	TRBV5-1	.	TRBD1	TRBJ1-2	TGCGCCAGCAGCCCATATCCCGGGACAGGGGATGGCTACACCTTC	CASSPYPGTGDGYTF
12	TRBV11-3	.	TRBD1	TRBJ1-1	TGTGCCAGCAGCGGGGACAGGACGAAGGCTTTCTTT	CASSGDRTKAFF
16	TRBV9	.	TRBD2	TRBJ2-3	TGTGCCAGCAGCGTAGTGGGGGGGACCTTCACAGATACGCAGTATTTT	CASSVVGGTFTDTQYF
14	TRBV6-6	.	.	TRBJ1-5	TGTGCCAGCACCCGGGACACCGGCCGTCAGCCCCAGCATTTT	CASTRDTGRQPQHF
15	TRBV4-1	.	.	TRBJ1-1	TGCGCCAGCAGCCAAGCCGACAGGTTAAGCACTGAAGCTTTCTTT	CASSQADRLSTEAFF
16	TRBV19	.	.	TRBJ2-2	TGTGCCAGTAGTATTAGTGCAGGGTGGAGTACCGGGGAGCTGTTTTTT	CASSISAGWSTGELFF
14	TRBV27	.	.	TRBJ1-5	TGTGCCAGCAGCCGCGGGGGCTTTAGTCAGCCCCAGCATTTT	CASSRGGFSQPQHF
12	TRBV29-1	.	TRBD1	TRBJ1-1	TGCAGCGTTGATTCCCCGACAGGGGAAGCTTTCTTT	CSVDSPTGEAFF
15	TRBV6-5	.	TRBD1	TRBJ2-1	TGTGCCAGCAGTTACCGGGACAGGGTATACAATGAGCAGTTCTTC	CASSYRDRVYNEQFF
16	TRBV4-1	.	TRBD2	TRBJ2-5	TGCGCCAGCAGCCCCCTCGGGTTAGCGGGGCAAGAGACCCAGTACTTC	CASSPLGLAGQETQYF
16	TRBV7-8	.	.	TRBJ2-6	TGTGCCAGCAGCTTAAGGACAGTCTCTGGGGCCAACGTCCTGACTTTC	CASSLRTVSGANVLTF
18	TRBV27	.	TRBD1	TRBJ1-5	TGTGCCAGCACCAGGACCCCCCCGGACAGGTATAGCAATCAGCCCCAGCATTTT	CASTRTPPDRYSNQPQHF
14	TRBV6-4	once	.	TRBJ2-3	TGTGCCAGCAGTGACGGGGGGGCCACAGATACGCAGTATTTT	CASSDGGATDTQYF
16	TRBV27	.	.	TRBJ2-6	TGTGCCAGCAGTAGACAGGCAAGCTCTGGGGCCAACGTCCTGACTTTC	CASSRQASSGANVLTF
15	TRBV19	.	.	TRBJ1-2	TGTGCCAGTAGTATTATTTTCACAGGGTTTCGTGGCTACACCTTC	CASSIIFTGFRGYTF
14	TRBV2	.	.	TRBJ1-2	TGTGCCAGCAAGCAGACACCACTTAACTATGGCTACACCTTC	CASKQTPLNYGYTF
14	TRBV4-1	.	.	TRBJ1-2	TGCGCCAGCAGCCAAGAAGAATTCAGCTATGGCTACACCTTC	CASSQEEFSYGYTF
16	TRBV4-1	.	.	TRBJ2-3	TGCGCCAGCAGCCAAGATGTTCTTCGGGGCACAGATACGCAGTATTTT	CASSQDVLRGTDTQYF
13	TRBV19	.	.	TRBJ2-1	TGTGCCAGAACCGGGACAATTGCCCCGGAGCAGTTCTTC	CARTGTIAPEQFF
17	TRBV5-6	.	.	TRBJ1-4	TGTGCCAGCAGCTTTTTTAAGGACTATGCAACTAATGAAAAACTGTTTTTT	CASSFFKDYATNEKLFF
17	TRBV5-4	few	TRBD1	TRBJ1-2	TGTGCCAGCAGCCTAACAGGGGGCCGGCGAGCTAACTATGGCTACACCTTC	CASSLTGGRRANYGYTF
13	TRBV14	.	TRBD1	TRBJ1-2	TGTGCCAGCAGCCAACTACAGGGGTATGGCTACACCTTC	CASSQLQGYGYTF
8	TRBV20-1	.	TRBD1	TRBJ2-3	TGCAGTGCAAGAAACAGGGGTTTT	CSARNRGF
13	TRBV13	once	TRBD1	TRBJ1-1	TGTGCCAGCAGCTTCCACAGGACAGGCGAAGCTTTCTTT	CASSFHRTGEAFF
15	TRBV9	.	.	TRBJ2-3	TGTGCCAGCAAGAAGGGGGGGGGCCTCAAAGATACGCAGTATTTT	CASKKGGGLKDTQYF
14	TRBV6-1	.	.	TRBJ1-6	TGTGCCAGCAGTGAAGTGACATCCAGTATTCCCCTCCACTTT	CASSEVTSSIPLHF
13	TRBV5-4	.	.	TRBJ2-7	TGTGCCAGCAGCTTGTTAGGGAGCTACGAGCAGTACTTC	CASSLLGSYEQYF